These T cell receptor beta chains were read from a single sample in a study of tumor-infiltrating lymphocytes in localized non-small cell lung cancer. This table comes from immunoSEQ multiplex PCR, and its TCRdb copy is limited to in-frame clones, with some not included. The sample yields approximately 13,000 clones, 68% seen once. Sequenced sample: lung tumor tissue. These receptors were obtained from a human donor with non-small cell lung cancer. Each CDR3 is given with its conserved first and last residue. D genes are given only for firm matches. The size field is filled for only some rows; it gives once, few, many or a size class.

clone size	V gene	J gene	D gene	CDR3 DNA	CDR3 protein
once	TRBV28	TRBJ1-1	-	TGTGCCAGCAGTTTACCTCAGGCCGAGGAAGCTTTCTTT	CASSLPQAEEAFF
-	TRBV19	TRBJ1-1	-	TGTGCCAGTAGTCGAACTAGGGGGAGCCGGACTGAAGCTTTCTTT	CASSRTRGSRTEAFF
-	TRBV27	TRBJ1-5	TRBD1	TGTGCCAGCCGAGGACAGGGGAAAGGGCAGCCCCAGCATTTT	CASRGQGKGQPQHF
few	TRBV11-1	TRBJ1-1	TRBD1	TGTGCCAGCAGCGCGACAGGGGGCGGCGCTGCTTTCTTT	CASSATGGGAAFF
few	TRBV19	TRBJ2-7	TRBD2	TGTGCCAGTAGTATCTCCCTAGCGGGGACGAGGGAGCAGTACTTC	CASSISLAGTREQYF
-	TRBV5-1	TRBJ1-1	-	TGCGCCAGCAGCCTTTGGGGGGACACTGAAGCTTTCTTT	CASSLWGDTEAFF
-	TRBV5-4	TRBJ1-5	-	TGTGCCAGCAGCTTCTCATGGACGGTTAATAGCAATCAGCCCCAGCATTTT	CASSFSWTVNSNQPQHF
-	TRBV5-8	TRBJ1-1	-	TGTGCCAGCAGCACGGGACTTTGGATGAACACTGAAGCTTTCTTT	CASSTGLWMNTEAFF
-	TRBV7-7	TRBJ2-5	-	TGTGCTAGCAGCTTAGGACCACAAGAGACCCAGTACTTC	CASSLGPQETQYF
-	TRBV9	TRBJ1-1	-	TGTGCCAGCAGCGTAGGAGGAGGGAGGGAAGGCACTGAAGCTTTCTTT	CASSVGGGREGTEAFF
-	TRBV7-6	TRBJ2-3	TRBD1	TGTGCCAGCAGCGATATCGGACAGGGGAAACTGAGGGATACGCAGTATTTT	CASSDIGQGKLRDTQYF
-	TRBV19	TRBJ2-7	-	TGTGCCAGTAGAGGGGCCGCGGTGAACGAGCAGTACTTC	CASRGAAVNEQYF
-	TRBV9	TRBJ2-2	-	TGTGCCAGCAGCGTAGGTGGGGCGACGAACACCGGGGAGCTGTTTTTT	CASSVGGATNTGELFF
-	TRBV11-3	TRBJ2-5	-	TGTGCCAGCAGCTTGGGCGACAGGGCGGGGGAGACCCAGTACTTC	CASSLGDRAGETQYF
-	TRBV7-9	TRBJ2-1	-	TGTGCCAGCAGCTTAGTTTCGGGCTCCTACAATGAGCAGTTCTTC	CASSLVSGSYNEQFF
-	TRBV6-1	TRBJ2-7	TRBD2	TGTGCCAGCAGTGAACTAGCGGGAGGGCCCCACGAGCAGTACTTC	CASSELAGGPHEQYF
-	TRBV10-3	TRBJ2-2	TRBD2	TGTGCCACTACCCTAGCGGGCATATCGAACACCGGGGAGCTGTTTTTT	CATTLAGISNTGELFF
-	TRBV29-1	TRBJ2-5	TRBD1	TGCAGCGTTACCGCCGGGACAGGGGGGGAGACCCAGTACTTC	CSVTAGTGGETQYF
-	TRBV6-6	TRBJ2-6	-	TGTGCCAGCAGTGTGATCCGCTCTGGGGCCAACGTCCTGACTTTC	CASSVIRSGANVLTF
few	TRBV29-1	TRBJ1-2	-	TGCAGCGTCCGGACGACTTTAAACTATGGCTACACCTTC	CSVRTTLNYGYTF
few	TRBV2	TRBJ2-1	TRBD2	TGTGCCAGCAGCCGGACTAGCGGATACAATGAGCAGTTCTTC	CASSRTSGYNEQFF
-	TRBV5-1	TRBJ2-7	-	TGCGCCAGCGCCCGCGGCTACGAGCAGTACTTC	CASARGYEQYF
-	TRBV18	TRBJ1-1	TRBD1	TGTGCCAGCTCACCTGGGGGACAGGGGGCGACCACTGAAGCTTTCTTT	CASSPGGQGATTEAFF
few	TRBV19	TRBJ2-1	-	TGTGCCTCCGCGGCGGTAGCGCCCTACAATGAGCAGTTCTTC	CASAAVAPYNEQFF
-	TRBV5-1	TRBJ2-1	TRBD2	TGCGCCAGCAGCTTGACTAGCGGGGGGTTTAGTTCCTACAATGAGCAGTTCTTC	CASSLTSGGFSSYNEQFF
-	TRBV11-3	TRBJ2-1	TRBD2	TGTGCCAGCAGCTTTCTAGCGGGAGTTGACACTGAGCAGTTCTTC	CASSFLAGVDTEQFF
-	TRBV19	TRBJ2-5	TRBD1	TGTGCCAGTAGCTTTACAGGGGGAGTAGAGACCCAGTACTTC	CASSFTGGVETQYF
medium-sized	TRBV2	TRBJ1-5	TRBD1	TGTGCCAGCAGCGCCCAGCTGACAGGGGCAGGGCAGCCCCAGCATTTT	CASSAQLTGAGQPQHF
-	TRBV4-3	TRBJ1-4	-	TGCGCCAGCAGCCCCGGGGCAGCTCATAATGAAAAACTGTTTTTT	CASSPGAAHNEKLFF
-	TRBV19	TRBJ2-7	TRBD2	TGTGCCAGTAGTATAAGGACTAGCCTGGAGCAGTACTTC	CASSIRTSLEQYF
-	TRBV30	TRBJ2-5	-	TGTGCCTCCTCCGGGGGCGGCGAGACCCAGTACTTC	CASSGGGETQYF
-	TRBV10-2	TRBJ1-2	-	TGCGCCAGCAGTGAGTCGGGGGGCGCCTATGGCTACACCTTC	CASSESGGAYGYTF
-	TRBV18	TRBJ1-1	-	TGTGCCAGCTCACCAGGATTGAACACTGAAGCTTTCTTT	CASSPGLNTEAFF
once	TRBV7-2	TRBJ2-2	-	TGTGCCAGCAGCTTAGTGGGCGGGGCGAACACCGGGGAGCTGTTTTTT	CASSLVGGANTGELFF
-	TRBV19	TRBJ2-6	-	TGTGCCAGTAGTATGGACAGCCCTTCTGGGGCCAACGTCCTGACTTTC	CASSMDSPSGANVLTF
-	TRBV11-2	TRBJ1-1	TRBD1	TGTGCCAGCAGCTTAGGTTACAGGGGGCGAGAAGCTTTCTTT	CASSLGYRGREAFF
-	TRBV7-1	TRBJ2-2	-	TGTGCCAGCAGCAGACCCACCGGGGAGCTGTTTTTT	CASSRPTGELFF